One sample yielded the 28 T cell receptor beta chains listed below, sequenced in a study of blood T cell repertoires in COVID-19. The protocol was immunoSEQ multiplex PCR, while the TCRdb copy is restricted to in-frame clones and leaves out a portion. The sample contains 270,000 or so clones, around 89% of which appear only once. The sample consisted of peripheral blood. These receptors all come from a man aged 35 to 55 with acute or convalescent COVID-19.

This clone was counted a few times. The chain uses TRBV3-1 (or the pseudogene TRBV3-2) and TRBJ1-2; 7 nucleotides match TRBD1. V was clipped by 5 bases and J by 2 bases; unmatched bases: 5. CDR3 length: 14 amino acids. Germline V CDR1 and CDR2: LGHDT, YNNKEL (reference sequence). The CDR3 bases are TGTGCCAGCAGCTGGACAGGCCTCAACTATGGCTACACCTTC. This sequence encodes CASSWTGLNYGYTF.

The chain is built from TRBV7-9 and TRBJ2-7; perhaps TRBD2 as D (6 bases). V lost 8 bases to trimming and J lost 0 bases, with 14 bases between them. Per germline, CDR1 SEHNR and CDR2 FQNEAQ (reference sequence). The CDR3 sequence is 14 residues long. CDR3: CASRTGGSSYEQYF. The CDR3 DNA sequence: TGTGCCAGCCGAACTGGGGGGAGCTCCTACGAGCAGTACTTC.

This chain connects TRBV2 to TRBJ2-3, with a possible D match to TRBD2 (5 bases). This CDR3 contains 14 residues. V lost 2 bases and J lost 3, with 9 bases in between. Germline CDR1 and CDR2: SNHLY and FYNNEI. DNA of the CDR3: TGTGCCAGCAGTGAATTACGCGGGACAGATACGCAGTATTTT. Protein: CASSELRGTDTQYF.

This chain connects TRBV4-1 to TRBJ1-5, with 8 bases identical to TRBD1. The V and J ends lost 0 bases and 7 bases, in that order; junction bases with no gene match: 11. The CDR3 contains 17 residues. Germline CDR1 and CDR2: MGHRA and YSYEKL. This CDR3 reads CASSQDPGQGAWQPQHF. As DNA, the CDR3 is TGCGCCAGCAGCCAAGATCCCGGACAGGGAGCTTGGCAGCCCCAGCATTTT.

V gene TRBV5-5 combines with J gene TRBJ2-7; 10 bases are shared with TRBD1. The CDR3 sequence is 15 residues long. After removal of 0 bases from V and 4 bases from J, the junction contained 4 bases not matched to a gene. Per the germline V gene, CDR1 is SGHKS and CDR2 is YYEKEE (reference sequence). The CDR3: CASSLVGQGWYEQYF. CDR3 bases: TGTGCCAGCAGCTTGGTGGGACAGGGGTGGTACGAGCAGTACTTC.

This clone was seen just once. The chain uses TRBV30 and TRBJ2-2; D is uncertain. CDR1 GTSNPN and CDR2 SVGIG come from the germline V gene (reference sequence). This CDR3 contains 13 residues. Trimming took 3 bases from V and 5 from J, leaving 10 bases between them. CDR3 loop: CAWSRQGTGELFF. The CDR3 bases are TGTGCCTGGAGCCGACAAGGTACCGGGGAGCTGTTTTTT.

The chain links TRBV12-5 to TRBJ1-1; D remains unclear. This CDR3 region has 13 residues. Trimming removed 1 base at V and 5 bases at J, with 8 bases between. Germline assignment: CDR1 LGHNT and CDR2 FRNRAP. Here the CDR3 reads CASGLGGGTEAFF. In DNA, the CDR3 is TGTGCTAGTGGTTTGGGGGGAGGGACTGAAGCTTTCTTT.

This clone has a handful of counts. This chain joins TRBV30 and TRBJ2-1, with a weak D call TRBD2 (6 bases). The CDR3 sequence is 16 residues long. Trimming stripped 3 bases from V and 1 base from J, with 16 bases between. Per the germline V gene, CDR1 is GTSNPN and CDR2 is SVGIG (reference sequence). Here the CDR3 reads CAWRGKGGASYNEQFF. In DNA, the CDR3 is TGTGCCTGGAGGGGGAAGGGCGGGGCATCCTACAATGAGCAGTTCTTC.

V and J are TRBV19 and TRBJ1-1; no clear D gene. From germline, CDR1 is LNHDA and CDR2 SQIVND (reference sequence). V lost 3 bases, J lost 11 bases, and 10 bases lay in between. CDR3 length: 11 residues. The CDR3 DNA sequence: TGTGCCAGTAGTATGGGAGGGATTGCTTTCTTT. It yields the protein CASSMGGIAFF.

The chain uses TRBV13 and TRBJ1-6; the D gene is possibly TRBD1 (6 bases). CDR1 and CDR2 from the germline V gene are PRHDT and FYEKMQ (reference sequence). This CDR3 comprises 15 residues. V lost 7 bases and J lost 7, with 17 bases in between. Here the CDR3 DNA reads TGTGCCAGCACCCTTTTGGGGACAAGGAATTCACCCCTCCACTTT. It yields the protein CASTLLGTRNSPLHF.

The chain has TRBV7-9 and TRBJ2-1; D is perhaps TRBD2 (6 bases). The CDR3 runs 12 residues. Trimming took off 6 bases at V and 6 bases at J, with 9 bases between the two ends. Germline V CDR1 and CDR2: SEHNR, FQNEAQ (reference sequence). The CDR3 DNA reads as TGTGCCAGCAGGCGGGACGGCAATGAGCAGTTCTTC. As protein: CASRRDGNEQFF.

The chain couples TRBV29-1 to TRBJ2-1, with 11 bases identical to TRBD1. The germline V gene has CDR1 SQVTM and CDR2 ANQGSEA. The J segment lost 4 bases and the V segment lost 7 bases, leaving 12 bases of the junction unmatched. This CDR3 is 16 amino acids long. CDR3 protein: CSASGTGGGVYNEQFF. DNA for the CDR3: TGCAGCGCAAGCGGGACAGGGGGGGGAGTTTACAATGAGCAGTTCTTC.

This rearrangement joins TRBV24-1 to TRBJ1-5; D might be TRBD1 (5 bases). Looked up from germline, CDR1 is KGHDR and CDR2 is SFDVKD. V was trimmed by 5 bases and J by 6 bases, leaving 13 bases between them. CDR3 length equals 14 residues. The CDR3 reads CATSAGGVGQPQHF. The DNA of the CDR3 is TGTGCCACCAGTGCCGGGGGGGTCGGTCAGCCCCAGCATTTT.

This clone came up once. This chain joins TRBV29-1 and TRBJ2-2, with D perhaps matching TRBD1 (5 bases). The germline V gene has CDR1 SQVTM and CDR2 ANQGSEA. V lost 4 bases and J 0 bases, leaving 9 bases between the germline ends. This CDR3 region has 14 residues. CDR3 amino acids: CSVGVQANTGELFF. The CDR3 region has the DNA TGCAGCGTTGGTGTACAGGCGAACACCGGGGAGCTGTTTTTT.

V is TRBV7-6 and J is TRBJ1-1; D gene uncertain. The V gene's germline CDR1 is SGHVS and CDR2 FNYEAQ. V lost 0 bases to trimming and J lost 0 bases, with 11 bases between them. The CDR3 runs 16 residues. CDR3 loop: CASSLAPSTLNTEAFF. The DNA for the CDR3 is TGTGCCAGCAGCTTAGCTCCTTCCACTTTGAACACTGAAGCTTTCTTT.

The chain employs TRBV24-1 and TRBJ2-7, with D maybe TRBD2 (7 bases). Germline loops: CDR1 KGHDR, CDR2 SFDVKD. Trimming cost V 3 bases and J 2 bases, with 16 bases left between them. The CDR3 totals 16 residues. CDR3: CATSDPGGGHPYEQYF. The CDR3 DNA reads as TGTGCCACCAGTGATCCTGGCGGGGGCCACCCCTACGAGCAGTACTTC.

The chain joins TRBV3-1 (or the pseudogene TRBV3-2) to TRBJ1-6; D gene ambiguous. Germline V gene lookup returns CDR1 LGHDT and CDR2 YNNKEL (reference sequence). This CDR3 has 16 amino acids. V lost 2 bases and J 0 bases, leaving 8 bases between the germline ends. The chain's CDR3 is CASSQRYSSYNSPLHF. CDR3 DNA: TGTGCCAGCAGCCAAAGGTACAGCTCCTATAATTCACCCCTCCACTTT.

The V and J genes are TRBV28 and TRBJ1-2; TRBD1 might be the D (5 bases). There are 16 residues in the CDR3. Trimming took 2 bases from V and 2 from J, leaving 15 bases between them. From germline, CDR1 is MDHEN and CDR2 SYDVKM. Here the CDR3 DNA reads TGTGCCAGCAGTTTACGGGGAGGGTGGGACAACTATGGCTACACCTTC. Translating gives CASSLRGGWDNYGYTF.

The V and J genes are TRBV6-5 and TRBJ1-1; D possibly corresponds to TRBD1 (6 bases). The V end was cut by 0 bases, the J end by 3 bases, with 11 bases between. Germline CDR1 and CDR2: MNHEY and SVGAGI. The CDR3 sequence is 15 residues long. In nucleotides, the CDR3 is TGTGCCAGCAGTTACTCATGGACAGCGGACACTGAAGCTTTCTTT. It is translated as CASSYSWTADTEAFF.

V is TRBV2 and J is TRBJ2-1; TRBD1 aligns across 9 bases. Trimming took 6 bases from V and 5 from J; bases not matched to a gene: 2. Per germline, CDR1 SNHLY and CDR2 FYNNEI. CDR3 size: 13 residues. DNA for the CDR3: TGTGCCAGCAGAGGGACAGGGAACAATGAGCAGTTCTTC. The encoded protein is CASRGTGNNEQFF.

The V and J genes are TRBV6-5 and TRBJ1-2, with TRBD1 matching over 8 bases. The CDR3 covers 16 residues. J gave up 8 bases and V 4 bases, and 15 bases lay outside the gene matches. Germline V lookup: CDR1 MNHEY, CDR2 SVGAGI. CDR3 in DNA: TGTGCCAGCAGTTGGCAACCGGACAGGGTAATCGGGGGCTACACCTTC. As protein: CASSWQPDRVIGGYTF.

The V and J genes are TRBV6-2 or TRBV6-3 and TRBJ2-7; D is unclear. Germline CDR1 MNHEY, CDR2 SVGEGT. Trimming shortened V by 6 bases and J by 2 bases, and 8 bases separated the two germline ends. The CDR3 extends over 12 amino acids. CDR3 amino acids: CASSRDTYEQYF. The DNA for the CDR3 is TGTGCCAGCAGCCGCGACACCTACGAGCAGTACTTC.

This chain uses TRBV19 with TRBJ2-7, with D possibly being TRBD1 (5 bases). The CDR3 covers 14 residues. Germline CDR1 is LNHDA and CDR2 is SQIVND (reference sequence). Trimming took 1 base from V and 2 from J, leaving 9 bases between them. For the CDR3, the DNA is TGTGCCAGTAGTATAGGGCAGGACACCTACGAGCAGTACTTC. It specifies CASSIGQDTYEQYF. Full variable domain (remainder filled in from reference TRBV19 and TRBJ2-7): DGGITQSPKYLFRKEGQNVTLSCEQNLNHDAMYWYRQDPGQGLRLIYYSQIVNDFQKGDIAEGYSVSREKKESFPLTVTSAQKNPTAFYLCASSIGQDTYEQYFGPGTRLTVT.

V usage is TRBV6-5 and J usage is TRBJ1-6; possible D gene TRBD1, 5 bases. There are 15 residues in the CDR3. Germline CDR1 is MNHEY and CDR2 is SVGAGI. V lost 0 bases, J lost 6 bases, and 9 bases lay in between. The CDR3: CASSYSGLTNSPLHF. CDR3 in DNA: TGTGCCAGCAGTTACTCGGGACTGACTAATTCACCCCTCCACTTT.

V gene TRBV10-3 combines with J gene TRBJ2-2, with TRBD2 as a possible D gene (5 bases). Germline CDR1 and CDR2: ENHRY and SYGVKD. The CDR3 has 15 residues. V lost 7 bases and J lost 6, with 18 bases in between. The CDR3 protein is CAITRTGSGAGELFF. The CDR3 DNA reads as TGTGCCATCACCCGGACTGGCTCTGGTGCCGGGGAGCTGTTTTTT.

CDR3 loop: CAISEGNSYNSPLHF. DNA of the CDR3: TGTGCCATCAGTGAGGGCAACTCCTATAATTCACCCCTCCACTTT. The chain couples TRBV10-3 to TRBJ1-6, with D unresolved. Per the germline V gene, CDR1 is ENHRY and CDR2 is SYGVKD. V was trimmed by 2 bases and J by 0 bases, leaving 5 bases between them. This CDR3 region has 15 residues.

This chain joins TRBV12-5 and TRBJ1-1; 7 positions agree with TRBD1. Germline assignment: CDR1 LGHNT and CDR2 FRNRAP. The CDR3 sequence is 16 residues long. V shed 2 bases and J 4 bases; nucleotides not matched to a gene: 10. The CDR3 DNA follows: TGTGCTAGTGGTTTGCCTCGGACAGGTAAGTCCACTGAAGCTTTCTTT. Its protein product is CASGLPRTGKSTEAFF.

Comment on this clone: The sample holds other DNA sequences that translate to the same CDR3. V is TRBV19 and J is TRBJ2-5; weak D call: TRBD1 (8 bases). From germline, CDR1 is LNHDA and CDR2 SQIVND (reference sequence). Trimming stripped 3 bases from V and 3 bases from J, with 14 bases between. The CDR3 runs to 15 residues. The CDR3 spells CASSIGGTGKETQYF. The CDR3 coding sequence is TGTGCCAGTAGTATCGGGGGGACAGGCAAAGAGACCCAGTACTTC.